The 8 T cell receptor beta chains below all came from one sample that was sequenced in a study of long-term antiretroviral therapy in people with HIV (dated by TCRdb to between 2020 and 2023). Sequencing of the TRB variable region was done with the immunoSEQ hsTCRB v3.0 assay at survey level resolution. In TCRdb, the immuneACCESS table is reduced to in-frame sequences with V and J assigned. These tables do not hold every clone; where another copy was compared, an unresolved V gene accounts for under half, and the others remain unexplained. Within this sample are under 35,000 clones, with 94% of them counted one time only. The top ten hold roughly 4% of the sample. The sequenced sample was unsorted PBMCs, obtained more than 5 years after starting antiretroviral therapy. The receptors originated from a woman in her fifties or sixties with HIV.

The chain links TRBV27 to TRBJ1-6; D unresolved. Germline CDR1 reads MNHEY; CDR2 reads SMNVEV (reference sequence). The CDR3 consists of 15 residues. V lost 4 bases to trimming and J lost 7 bases, with 14 bases between them. DNA of the CDR3: TGTGCCAGCAGTTACAACCGGGAGGTGAATTCACCCCTCCACTTT. This sequence encodes CASSYNREVNSPLHF.

The table lists this clone with a few counts. The chain has TRBV7-8 and TRBJ2-5; TRBD1 is a possible D gene (5 bases). This CDR3 has 11 amino acids. Germline V gene sequence: CDR1 SGHVS, CDR2 FQNEAQ. V gave up 5 bases and J gave up 5 bases, with 6 bases separating them. CDR3 bases: TGTGCCAGCAGCCCAGGGGAGACCCAGTACTTC. Residues: CASSPGETQYF.

The CDR3 nucleotides read TGCAGCGTTGAGGGGGACAGGGCGCGGGCCTATGGCTACACCTTC. Amino acid sequence: CSVEGDRARAYGYTF. The chain employs TRBV29-1 and TRBJ1-2, with 9 bases lining up with TRBD1. V lost 3 bases to trimming and J lost 4 bases; unmatched junction nucleotides: 9. CDR3 size: 15 residues. Looked up from germline, CDR1 is SQVTM and CDR2 is ANQGSEA.

The chain uses TRBV30 and TRBJ2-7, with 8 positions matching TRBD1. The V segment lost 6 bases and the J segment 2 bases; nucleotides outside the gene matches: 6. This CDR3 spans 13 amino acids. Germline loops: CDR1 GTSNPN, CDR2 SVGIG (reference sequence). Here the CDR3 DNA reads TGTGCCTGTGGACAGGGATTAACCTACGAGCAGTACTTC. Translated, it gives CACGQGLTYEQYF.

This chain's CDR3 is CASSLAGSGETQYF. The CDR3 bases are TGCGCCAGCAGCTTGGCCGGGTCAGGAGAGACCCAGTACTTC. V gene TRBV5-1 combines with J gene TRBJ2-5; D uncertain. V lost 0 bases, J lost 4 bases, and 10 bases lay in between. In germline, CDR1 is SGHRS, CDR2 YFSETQ. The CDR3 covers 14 residues.

The CDR3 is CASSVSPRASYGYTF. The CDR3, as DNA: TGTGCCAGCAGCGTAAGTCCGAGGGCCTCCTATGGCTACACCTTC. V is TRBV9 and J is TRBJ1-2; unclear D gene. With 1 base removed from V and 4 bases from J, the gap between germline ends came to 14 bases. The length of the CDR3 is 15 residues. Germline V gene data show CDR1 as SGDLS and CDR2 as YYNGEE.

The chain couples TRBV19 to TRBJ1-6, with a possible D match to TRBD1 (5 bases). Trimming removed 5 bases at V and 7 bases at J, with 15 bases between. The CDR3 is 15 residues long. Germline-derived CDR1 and CDR2 are LNHDA and SQIVND (reference sequence). The CDR3 DNA reads as TGTGCCAGTAGTGTAGGACAATCCGGCAATTCACCCCTCCACTTT. This gives the protein CASSVGQSGNSPLHF.

The chain combines TRBV5-1 with TRBJ1-2; D perhaps matches TRBD1 (5 bases). Germline CDR1 is SGHRS and CDR2 is YFSETQ. The CDR3 is made up of 13 amino acids. Trimming stripped 4 bases from V and 12 bases from J, with 19 bases between. CDR3 bases: TGCGCCAGCAGCCACCCGACGATGGGGCTGCACACCTTC. It translates to CASSHPTMGLHTF.